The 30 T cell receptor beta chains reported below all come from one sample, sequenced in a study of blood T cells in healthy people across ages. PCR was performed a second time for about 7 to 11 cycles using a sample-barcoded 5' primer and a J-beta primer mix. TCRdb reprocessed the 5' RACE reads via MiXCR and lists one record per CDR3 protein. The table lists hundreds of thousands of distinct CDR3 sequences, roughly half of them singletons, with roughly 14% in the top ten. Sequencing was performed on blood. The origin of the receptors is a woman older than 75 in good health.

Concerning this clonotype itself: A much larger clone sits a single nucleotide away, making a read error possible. CDR3 sequence (DNA): TGTGCCGGCAGTAGCGCAGCGGGAAAGTACAATGAGCAGTTCTTC. Protein sequence: CAGSSAAGKYNEQFF. V gene TRBV27 combines with J gene TRBJ2-1; 7 positions match TRBD2. The CDR3 runs to 15 residues. Looked up from germline, CDR1 is MNHEY and CDR2 is SMNVEV (reference sequence).

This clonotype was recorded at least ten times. CDR3 in amino acids: CASSQEGDPYEQYF. The CDR3 DNA sequence: TGCGCCAGCAGCCAAGAGGGGGACCCCTACGAGCAGTACTTC. This chain links TRBV4-1 with TRBJ2-7; D assignment may be TRBD1 or TRBD2 (5 bases each). Between the trimmed V and J ends, which lost 0 bases and 2 bases, there was a span of 8 bases. The CDR3 contains 14 residues. In germline, CDR1 is MGHRA, CDR2 YSYEKL.

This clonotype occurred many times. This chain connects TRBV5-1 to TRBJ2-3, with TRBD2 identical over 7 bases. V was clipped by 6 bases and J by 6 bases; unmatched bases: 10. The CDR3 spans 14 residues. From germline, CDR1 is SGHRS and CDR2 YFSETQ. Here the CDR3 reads CASTVGGDGDTQYF. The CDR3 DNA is TGCGCCAGCACCGTGGGAGGGGATGGGGATACGCAGTATTTT.

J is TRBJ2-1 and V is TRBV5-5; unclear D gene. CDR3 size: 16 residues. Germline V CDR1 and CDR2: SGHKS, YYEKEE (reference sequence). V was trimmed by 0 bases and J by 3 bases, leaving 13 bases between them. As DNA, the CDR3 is TGTGCCAGCAGCTTGGTTGCTTCGGTTAGCTACAATGAGCAGTTCTTC. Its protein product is CASSLVASVSYNEQFF. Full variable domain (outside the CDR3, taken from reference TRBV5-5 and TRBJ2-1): DAGVTQSPTHLIKTRGQQVTLRCSPISGHKSVSWYQQVLGQGPQFIFQYYEKEERGRGNFPDRFSARQFPNYSSELNVNALLLGDSALYLCASSLVASVSYNEQFFGPGTRLTVL.

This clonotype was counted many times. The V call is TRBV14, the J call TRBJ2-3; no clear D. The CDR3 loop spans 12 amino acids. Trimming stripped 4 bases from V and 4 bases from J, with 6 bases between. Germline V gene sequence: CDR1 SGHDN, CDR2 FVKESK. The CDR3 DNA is TGTGCCAGCAGCCTTAGGCCAGATACGCAGTATTTT. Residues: CASSLRPDTQYF.

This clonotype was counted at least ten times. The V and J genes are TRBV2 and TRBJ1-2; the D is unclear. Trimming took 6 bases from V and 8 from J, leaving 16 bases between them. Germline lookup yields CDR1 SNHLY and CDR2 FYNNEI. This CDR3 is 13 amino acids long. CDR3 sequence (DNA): TGTGCCAGCAGGGATACACAGATAGGGGGCTACACCTTC. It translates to CASRDTQIGGYTF.

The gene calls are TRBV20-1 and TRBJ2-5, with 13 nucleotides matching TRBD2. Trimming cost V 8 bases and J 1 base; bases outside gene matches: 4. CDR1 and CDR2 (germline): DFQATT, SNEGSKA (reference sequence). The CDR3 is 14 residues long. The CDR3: CSTRTSGGQETQYF. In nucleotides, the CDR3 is TGCAGTACACGGACTAGCGGGGGCCAAGAGACCCAGTACTTC.

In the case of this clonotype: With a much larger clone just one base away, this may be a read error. CDR3 sequence (DNA): TGTGCCATCAGTGAGTCGATCGGGGTAGCCTCCATGGGAGATACGCAGTATTTT. Translating it yields CAISESIGVASMGDTQYF. The J gene is TRBJ2-3, the V gene TRBV10-3, with D possibly TRBD2 on 5 matching bases. The V end lost 0 bases, the J end lost 5 bases, and 21 bases lay between the germline ends. The germline V gene encodes CDR1 ENHRY and CDR2 SYGVKD. The CDR3 runs 18 residues.

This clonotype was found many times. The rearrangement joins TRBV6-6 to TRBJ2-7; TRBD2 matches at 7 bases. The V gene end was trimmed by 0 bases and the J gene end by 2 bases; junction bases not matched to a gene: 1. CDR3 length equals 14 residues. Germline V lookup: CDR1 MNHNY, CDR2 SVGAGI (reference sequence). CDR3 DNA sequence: TGTGCCAGCAGTTACTCAGGACTAGCCTACGAGCAGTACTTC. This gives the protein CASSYSGLAYEQYF.

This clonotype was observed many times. CDR3 protein: CATRDGSTDTQYF. The DNA for the CDR3 is TGTGCCACCAGGGACGGAAGCACAGATACGCAGTATTTT. This chain connects TRBV24-1 to TRBJ2-3; D gene ambiguous. The V end lost 7 bases, the J end lost 0 bases, and 7 bases lay between the germline ends. Germline CDR1 reads KGHDR; CDR2 reads SFDVKD. The CDR3 extends over 13 amino acids.

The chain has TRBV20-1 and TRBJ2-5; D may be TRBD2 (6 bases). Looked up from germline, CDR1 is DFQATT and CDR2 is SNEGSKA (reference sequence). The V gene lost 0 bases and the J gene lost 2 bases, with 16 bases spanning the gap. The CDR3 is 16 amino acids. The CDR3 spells CSARDWWGLRQETQYF. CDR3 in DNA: TGCAGTGCTAGAGATTGGTGGGGACTTAGGCAAGAGACCCAGTACTTC.

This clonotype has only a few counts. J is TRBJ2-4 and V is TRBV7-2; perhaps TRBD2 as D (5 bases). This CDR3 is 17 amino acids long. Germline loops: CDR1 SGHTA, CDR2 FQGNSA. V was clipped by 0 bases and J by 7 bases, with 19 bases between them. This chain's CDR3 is CASSLAAAGLVDNIQYF. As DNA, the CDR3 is TGTGCCAGCAGCTTAGCTGCCGCCGGACTGGTCGACAACATTCAGTACTTC.

CDR3: CSAPDPWGNYGYTF. The DNA of the CDR3 is TGCAGTGCTCCCGATCCATGGGGTAACTATGGCTACACCTTC. V is TRBV20-1 and J is TRBJ1-2, with D unresolved. Trimming removed 5 bases from V and 1 base from J, with 14 bases in between. Germline CDR1 and CDR2: DFQATT and SNEGSKA (reference sequence). This CDR3 has 14 residues.

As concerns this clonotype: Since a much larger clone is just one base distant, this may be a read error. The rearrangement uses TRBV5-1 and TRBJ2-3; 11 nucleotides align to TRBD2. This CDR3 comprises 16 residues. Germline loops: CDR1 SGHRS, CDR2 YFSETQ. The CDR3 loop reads CAGSSGLAASTDTQYF. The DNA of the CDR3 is TGCGCCGGCAGCTCGGGACTAGCGGCTAGCACAGATACGCAGTATTTT.

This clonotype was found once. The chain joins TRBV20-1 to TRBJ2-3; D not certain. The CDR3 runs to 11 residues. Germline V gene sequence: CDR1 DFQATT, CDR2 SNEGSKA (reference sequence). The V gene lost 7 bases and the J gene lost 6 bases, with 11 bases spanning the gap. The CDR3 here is CSVSWLDTQYF. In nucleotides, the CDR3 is TGCAGTGTTAGCTGGTTGGATACGCAGTATTTT.

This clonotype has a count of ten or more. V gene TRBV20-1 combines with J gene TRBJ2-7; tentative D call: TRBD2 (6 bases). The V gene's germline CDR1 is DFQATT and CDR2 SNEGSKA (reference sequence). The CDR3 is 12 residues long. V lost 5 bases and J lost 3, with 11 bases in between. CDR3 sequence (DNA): TGCAGTGCTGATCGGGAGATCTACGAGCAGTACTTC. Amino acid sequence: CSADREIYEQYF.

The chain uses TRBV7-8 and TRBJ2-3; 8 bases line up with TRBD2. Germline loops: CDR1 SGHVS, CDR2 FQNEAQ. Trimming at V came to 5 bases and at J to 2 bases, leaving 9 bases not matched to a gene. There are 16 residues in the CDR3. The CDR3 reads CASSTSAGGPTDTQYF. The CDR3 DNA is TGTGCCAGCAGCACCTCGGCGGGGGGCCCCACAGATACGCAGTATTTT.

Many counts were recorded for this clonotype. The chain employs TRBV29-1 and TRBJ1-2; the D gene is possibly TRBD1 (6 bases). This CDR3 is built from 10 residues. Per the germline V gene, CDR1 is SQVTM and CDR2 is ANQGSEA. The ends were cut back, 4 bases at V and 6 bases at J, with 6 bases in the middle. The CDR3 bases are TGCAGCGTTGCAGGGGATGGCTACACCTTC. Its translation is CSVAGDGYTF.

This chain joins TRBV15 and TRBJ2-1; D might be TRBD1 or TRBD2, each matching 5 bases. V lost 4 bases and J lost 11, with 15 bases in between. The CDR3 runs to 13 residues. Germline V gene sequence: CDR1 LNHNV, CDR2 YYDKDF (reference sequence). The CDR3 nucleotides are TGTGCCACCAGCACCTCAGGGACCATCAAGCAGTTCTTC. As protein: CATSTSGTIKQFF.

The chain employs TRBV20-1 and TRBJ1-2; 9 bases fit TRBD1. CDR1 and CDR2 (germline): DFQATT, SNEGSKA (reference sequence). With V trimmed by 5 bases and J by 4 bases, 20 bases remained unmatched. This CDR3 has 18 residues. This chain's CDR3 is CSARQSGQGPREGYGYTF. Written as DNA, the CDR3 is TGCAGTGCTCGACAATCGGGACAGGGACCTAGGGAGGGCTATGGCTACACCTTC.

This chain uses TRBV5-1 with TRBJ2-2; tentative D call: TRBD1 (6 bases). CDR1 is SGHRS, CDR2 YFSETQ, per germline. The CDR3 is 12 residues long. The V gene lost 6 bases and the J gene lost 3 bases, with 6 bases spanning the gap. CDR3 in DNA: TGCGCCAGCACAGGGGACACCGGGGAGCTGTTTTTT. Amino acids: CASTGDTGELFF.

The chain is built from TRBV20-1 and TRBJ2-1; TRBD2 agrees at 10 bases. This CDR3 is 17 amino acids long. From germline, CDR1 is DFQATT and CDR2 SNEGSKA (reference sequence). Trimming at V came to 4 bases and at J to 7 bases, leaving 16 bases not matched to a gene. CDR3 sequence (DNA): TGCAGTGCTATACGAGCGGGAGGGCCAAGTGTTGGGAATGAGCAGTTCTTC. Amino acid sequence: CSAIRAGGPSVGNEQFF.

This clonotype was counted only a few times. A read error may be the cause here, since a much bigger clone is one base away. This CDR3 reads CATSRVALATNNEQYF. In DNA, the CDR3 is TGTGCCACCAGCAGAGTCGCGCTGGCTACTAACAATGAGCAGTACTTC. The J gene is TRBJ2-7, the V gene TRBV15; D unclear. The CDR3 length is 16 residues. Germline V lookup: CDR1 LNHNV, CDR2 YYDKDF (reference sequence). The V end lost 1 base, the J end lost 7 bases, and 20 bases lay between the germline ends.

In DNA, the CDR3 is TGTGCCAGCAGTTACTCGGAAGTGACAGGACAGAATTATGGCTACACCTTC. This sequence encodes CASSYSEVTGQNYGYTF. The chain recombines TRBV6-6 with TRBJ1-2; tentative D call: TRBD1 (6 bases). Germline-derived CDR1 and CDR2 are MNHNY and SVGAGI (reference sequence). V gave up 0 bases and J gave up 5 bases, with 19 bases separating them. CDR3 length equals 17 residues.

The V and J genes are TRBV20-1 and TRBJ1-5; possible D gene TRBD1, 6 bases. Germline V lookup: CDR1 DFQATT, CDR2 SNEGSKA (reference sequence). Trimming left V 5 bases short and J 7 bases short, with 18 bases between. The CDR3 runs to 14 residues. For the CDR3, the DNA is TGCAGTGCTGGCCCGGGGGGCTCTTTGCAGCCCCAGCATTTT. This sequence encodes CSAGPGGSLQPQHF.

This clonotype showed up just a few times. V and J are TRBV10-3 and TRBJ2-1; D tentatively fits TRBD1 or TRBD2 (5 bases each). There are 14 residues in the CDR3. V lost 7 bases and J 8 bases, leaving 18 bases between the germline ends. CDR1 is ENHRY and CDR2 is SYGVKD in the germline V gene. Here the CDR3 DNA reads TGTGCCATCACCAACCGGGACGGTGGCGATGAGCAGTTCTTC. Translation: CAITNRDGGDEQFF.

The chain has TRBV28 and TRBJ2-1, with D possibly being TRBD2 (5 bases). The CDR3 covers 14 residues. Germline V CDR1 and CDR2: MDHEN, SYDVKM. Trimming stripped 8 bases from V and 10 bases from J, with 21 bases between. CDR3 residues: CASGGLPFGTEQFF. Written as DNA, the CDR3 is TGTGCCAGCGGTGGACTCCCCTTCGGCACCGAGCAGTTCTTC.

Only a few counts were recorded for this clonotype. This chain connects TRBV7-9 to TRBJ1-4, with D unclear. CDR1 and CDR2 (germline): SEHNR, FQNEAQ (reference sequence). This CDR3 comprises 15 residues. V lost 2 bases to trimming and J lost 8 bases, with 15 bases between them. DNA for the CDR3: TGTGCCAGCAGCTTAATCCTCAACCTAGAAGAAAAACTGTTTTTT. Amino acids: CASSLILNLEEKLFF.

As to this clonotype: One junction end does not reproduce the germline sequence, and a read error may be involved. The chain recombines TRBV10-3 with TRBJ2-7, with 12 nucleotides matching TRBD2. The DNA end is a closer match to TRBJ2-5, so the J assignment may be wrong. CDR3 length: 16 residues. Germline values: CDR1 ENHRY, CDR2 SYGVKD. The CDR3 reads CAISDLTSGGKETQYF. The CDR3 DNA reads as TGCGCCATCAGTGATTTAACTAGCGGGGGGAAAGAGACCCAGTACTTC.

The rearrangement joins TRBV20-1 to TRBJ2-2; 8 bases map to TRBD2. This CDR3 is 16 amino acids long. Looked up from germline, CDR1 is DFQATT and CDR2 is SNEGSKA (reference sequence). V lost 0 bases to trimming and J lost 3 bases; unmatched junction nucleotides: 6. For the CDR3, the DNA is TGCAGTGCTAGAGATAGGCTAGCGGGTTACACCGGGGAGCTGTTTTTT. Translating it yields CSARDRLAGYTGELFF.